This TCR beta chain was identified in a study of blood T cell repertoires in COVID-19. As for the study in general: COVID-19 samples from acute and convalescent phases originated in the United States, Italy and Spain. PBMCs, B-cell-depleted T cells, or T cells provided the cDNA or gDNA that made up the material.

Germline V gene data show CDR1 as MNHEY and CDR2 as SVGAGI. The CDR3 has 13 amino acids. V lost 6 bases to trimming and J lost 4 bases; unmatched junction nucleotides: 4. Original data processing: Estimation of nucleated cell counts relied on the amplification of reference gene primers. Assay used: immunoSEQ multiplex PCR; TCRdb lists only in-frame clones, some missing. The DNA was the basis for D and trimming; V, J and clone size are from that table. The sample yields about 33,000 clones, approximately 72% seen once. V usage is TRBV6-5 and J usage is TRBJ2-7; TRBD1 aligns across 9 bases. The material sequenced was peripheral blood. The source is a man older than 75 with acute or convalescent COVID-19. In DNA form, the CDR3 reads TGTGCCAGCAGCCGGGACAGGGAGTACGAGCAGTACTTC. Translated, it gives CASSRDREYEQYF.